This T cell receptor (beta chain) is drawn from a study of regulatory T cells in long-lasting Graves disease. Findings and limits, study-wide: Shared public clonotypes totalled approximately 3,000 in persistent patients, compared with about 960 in new patients.

CDR3-region Arm-PCR and iRepertoire HTBI primers produced the TCR beta libraries. Via MiXCR, TCRdb re-called the multiplex PCR reads, giving one row per CDR3 protein. Here the sample spans about 340,000 distinct CDR3 sequences, 15% to 20% being singletons. Germline CDR1 reads MDHEN; CDR2 reads SYDVKM. Trimming removed 4 bases at V and 5 bases at J, with 17 bases between. The CDR3 is 15 residues long. The time point was: persistent/refractory GD, antithyroid drugs over 5 years with positive TRAb. From RNA extracted from PBMCs, the TCR library was made. In its sample, this clonotype was seen many times. Antigen: not known.

The clonotype was recovered from a female donor with Graves disease. Sequences were derived from peripheral blood mononuclear cells (PBMCs), sampled when the disease was refractory, from a patient treated with antithyroid drugs. The V call is TRBV28, the J call TRBJ2-5; perhaps TRBD1 as D (5 bases). The CDR3 region is CASSCATGESETQYF. CDR3 nucleotides: TGTGCCAGCAGTTGTGCTACAGGAGAGTCGGAGACCCAGTACTTC. Full variable domain (remainder filled in from reference TRBV28 and TRBJ2-5): DVKVTQSSRYLVKRTGEKVFLECVQDMDHENMFWYRQDPGLGLRLIYFSYDVKMKEKGDIPEGYSVSREKKERFSLILESASTNQTSMYLCASSCATGESETQYFGPGTRLLVL.